This entry describes one T cell receptor beta chain. What antigen it recognizes has not been identified. No much larger clone is present one base from it, and per-base qualities are unavailable. The data belong to a study of T cells in Graves' hyperthyroidism and ophthalmopathy (dated by TCRdb to between 2018 and 2021). Describing the broader study: Peripheral blood was collected at initial diagnosis, before any treatment. The study also compared thyroid tissue and blood T-cell repertoires from five or six Graves' hyperthyroidism patients. Once sampling was done, hyperthyroidism patients were given methimazole at a starting dose of 30 mg daily, whereas ophthalmopathy patients were given high-dose intravenous methylprednisolone. TCR V-J signatures able to tell the groups apart were searched for in a discovery cohort of around 95 patients, of whom about 40 had Graves' ophthalmopathy and 57 had stable Graves' hyperthyroidism. According to the paper, TCR Vbeta CDR3 sequencing was carried out on approximately 140 peripheral blood samples, which came from under 50 ophthalmopathy, around 75 hyperthyroidism and about 17 progressor patients. Prospective prediction of ophthalmopathy was tested in an independent validation cohort consisting of some 18 hyperthyroidism patients and 15 to 17 patients who later progressed to ophthalmopathy. The roughly 90 discovery patients were divided at random into training and test sets in a 7:3 ratio. On the study overall, not on this receptor specifically: In cross-validation, a model built on a 13 V-J signature told ophthalmopathy apart from stable hyperthyroidism with approximately 90% sensitivity and 81% to 82% specificity, and in testing the same model reached 80%/75%. Blood samples also contained most of the expanded thyroid clonotypes (frequency above 0.001), which suggests that blood repertoires may reflect thyroid immune responses. No statistical method was used to fix the sample size in advance, and group allocation was not hidden from the investigators. In validation, progression to ophthalmopathy was predicted by the model with about 70% sensitivity and approximately 78% specificity, a median of approximately 6.5 months before onset.

Amplification of TCR beta CDR3 regions was carried out from RNA transcripts. The TCR CDR3 was subjected to a first round of RT-PCR using the HTBI primer set and the Qiagen OneStep RT-PCR kit. The libraries were constructed in a second round of multiplex PCR and then size-selected and purified. Sequencing of the libraries was done on an Illumina HiSeq2000 using paired-end 100 bp reads. The source study handled its data this way. SOAPnuke was used to process the raw data, throwing out any read that contained adapters or uncalled bases, had a mean Phred below 15, or lacked an exact constant-primer or identifier match. COPE v1.2.5 was used to merge high-quality paired reads, and clonotypes were defined as unique nucleotide sequences. MiTCR v1.1 was used to align clonotypes to the IMGT TRBV, TRBD and TRBJ reference segments. The analysis included only V-J combinations with a frequency above 0.0001, which together covered 99% to 99.2% of the repertoires. A TCS score was defined as the ratio of F50 (clonal expansion) to E x V (chaos), with BLOSUM62-based TCRdist applied between CDR3 peptides within each V-J. Welch's t-statistics and random forest reduced fewer than 600 V-J features to 10 to 15, which were used in a naive Bayes classifier (R e1071). In-frame beta chains were kept once TCRdb had trimmed the public reads at Q25 with fastp and called clones with MiXCR. Every CDR3 protein is listed once, alongside the most common genes and DNA of its rows. The V and J calls come from TCRdb's annotation, not from the publication. The sample records hundreds of thousands of distinct CDR3 sequences, approximately 15% of which are singletons. The leading ten clones occupy 15% to 20% of the sample.

The CDR3 has 13 amino acids, counting the end cysteine and phenylalanine. The entry retains the CDR3 DNA only, 39 bases that are in frame from base 1. The germline V gene supplies CDR1 MGHDK and CDR2 SYGVNS. Compared with germline, V lacks 9 bases and J lacks 6 bases; bases without a gene match: 4. Graves' hyperthyroidism was defined as stable when no progression to ophthalmopathy occurred over 18 months of follow-up. The hyperthyroidism patients were between 18 and 65 years old and newly diagnosed, with a disease duration of less than 2 months. Any patient with an uncontrolled infection, another autoimmune disease, pregnancy or lactation was excluded. Diagnoses were established on the basis of clinical symptoms, serum thyroxine and TRAb, thyroid ultrasound, and orbital computed tomography. Ficoll-Paque density gradient centrifugation was used to isolate PBMCs from around 10 ml of fresh peripheral blood. Trizol reagent was used to extract total RNA, and RNA quality was then checked on an Agilent 2100 Bioanalyzer.

Material: blood. This TCR came from a woman aged 18-29 years with Graves' hyperthyroidism. The sequence links TRBV25-1 to TRBJ1-5; 11 middle bases align to TRBD1. The CDR3 here reads CASTGTGGQPQHF. The DNA sequence is given as TGTGCCAGTACCGGGACAGGGGGTCAGCCCCAGCATTTT. The variable domain in full, with residues beyond the CDR3 obtained from the reference TRBV25-1 and TRBJ1-5 genes, is EADIYQTPRYLVIGTGKKITLECSQTMGHDKMYWYQQDPGMELHLIHYSYGVNSTEKGDLSSESTVSRIRTEHFPLTLESARPSHTSQYLCASTGTGGQPQHFGDGTRLSIL.